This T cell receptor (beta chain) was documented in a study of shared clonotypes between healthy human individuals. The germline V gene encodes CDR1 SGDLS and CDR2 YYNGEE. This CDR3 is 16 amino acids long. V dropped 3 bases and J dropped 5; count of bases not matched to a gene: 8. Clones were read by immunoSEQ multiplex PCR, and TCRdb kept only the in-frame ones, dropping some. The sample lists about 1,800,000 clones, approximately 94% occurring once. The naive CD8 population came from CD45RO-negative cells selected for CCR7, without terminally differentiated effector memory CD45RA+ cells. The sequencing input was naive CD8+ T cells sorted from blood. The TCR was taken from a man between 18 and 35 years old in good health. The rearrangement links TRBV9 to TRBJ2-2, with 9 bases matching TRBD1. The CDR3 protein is CASSAQGALGTGELFF. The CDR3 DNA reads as TGTGCCAGCAGCGCACAGGGGGCGCTGGGAACCGGGGAGCTGTTTTTT.